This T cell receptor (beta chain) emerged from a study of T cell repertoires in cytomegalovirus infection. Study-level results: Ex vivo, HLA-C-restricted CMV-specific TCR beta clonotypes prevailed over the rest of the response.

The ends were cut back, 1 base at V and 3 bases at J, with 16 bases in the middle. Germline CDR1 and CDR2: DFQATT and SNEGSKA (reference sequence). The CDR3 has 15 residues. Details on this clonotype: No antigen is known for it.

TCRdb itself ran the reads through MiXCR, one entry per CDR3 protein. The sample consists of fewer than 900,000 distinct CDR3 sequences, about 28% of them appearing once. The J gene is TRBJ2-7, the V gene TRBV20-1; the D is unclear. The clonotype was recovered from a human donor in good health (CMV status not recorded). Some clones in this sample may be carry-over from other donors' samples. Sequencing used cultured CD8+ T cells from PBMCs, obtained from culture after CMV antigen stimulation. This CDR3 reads CSARVTDSPIYEQYV. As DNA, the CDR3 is TGCAGTGCTAGAGTAACAGACTCCCCGATCTACGAGCAGTACGTC.